Each of the 21 T cell receptor beta chains below was sequenced from the same sample in a study of blood T cell repertoires in COVID-19 (dated by TCRdb to about 2020). Libraries were prepared through the immunoSEQ multiplex PCR assay. Entries here come from immuneACCESS through TCRdb and include only in-frame sequences with V and J called. Some clones fail to appear in such tables; in the studies checked, an unresolved V gene covers under half of the shortfall, and the cause of the remainder is unknown. This sample is represented by some 110,000 clones; approximately 83% of them were singletons. Clones ranked in the top ten supply about 4.5% of the sample. The sequencing input was peripheral blood. The source is a woman aged 70 to 79 with acute or convalescent COVID-19.

The rearrangement links TRBV6-5 to TRBJ2-3; 8 bases line up with TRBD2. The CDR3 totals 15 residues. Germline values: CDR1 MNHEY, CDR2 SVGAGI. The V and J ends lost 4 bases and 4 bases, in that order; junction bases with no gene match: 7. CDR3 nucleotide sequence: TGTGCCAGCAGTTTTGGACTAGCCCTATCAGATACGCAGTATTTT. The encoded protein is CASSFGLALSDTQYF.

This clone was recorded only once. The J gene is TRBJ1-5, the V gene TRBV7-9; 9 nucleotides line up with TRBD1. V lost 6 bases to trimming and J lost 5 bases; unmatched junction nucleotides: 8. Per germline, CDR1 SEHNR and CDR2 FQNEAQ (reference sequence). The CDR3 is 15 amino acids. CDR3 nucleotides: TGTGCCAGCAGTCCGGGACAGGGAAGTTATCAGCCCCAGCATTTT. Protein product: CASSPGQGSYQPQHF.

The chain joins TRBV9 to TRBJ1-2; D call uncertain. The CDR3 is 11 amino acids. CDR1 SGDLS and CDR2 YYNGEE come from the germline V gene. Trimming cost V 3 bases and J 2 bases, with 2 bases left between them. The CDR3 coding sequence is TGTGCCAGCAGCGCAAACTATGGCTACACCTTC. Translation gives CASSANYGYTF.

This rearrangement joins TRBV4-1 to TRBJ2-7; 7 nucleotides align to TRBD1. With V trimmed by 4 bases and J by 2 bases, 11 bases remained unmatched. Germline V gene lookup returns CDR1 MGHRA and CDR2 YSYEKL. The CDR3 is 16 amino acids. As DNA, the CDR3 is TGCGCCAGCAGCCTCCATGGGGCAGGGGGTACCTACGAGCAGTACTTC. It encodes CASSLHGAGGTYEQYF.

The V and J genes are TRBV19 and TRBJ1-6, with TRBD1 identical over 8 bases. J gave up 7 bases and V 5 bases, and 7 bases lay outside the gene matches. In germline, CDR1 is LNHDA, CDR2 SQIVND (reference sequence). The CDR3 sequence is 15 residues long. This chain's CDR3 is CASSLRQGRNSPLHF. For the CDR3, the DNA is TGTGCCAGTAGTCTCAGACAGGGGCGGAATTCACCCCTCCACTTT.

This clone appeared a single time. This sequence joins TRBV3-1 (or the pseudogene TRBV3-2) and TRBJ1-1; no firm D call. The CDR3 consists of 13 residues. V lost 4 bases, J lost 5 bases, and 11 bases lay in between. Per the germline V gene, CDR1 is LGHDT and CDR2 is YNNKEL (reference sequence). The CDR3 here is CASSRVRDTEAFF. DNA for the CDR3: TGTGCCAGCAGCCGAGTGAGAGATACTGAAGCTTTCTTT.

V usage is TRBV5-6 and J usage is TRBJ2-1; tentative D call: TRBD1 (6 bases). The germline V gene has CDR1 SGHDT and CDR2 YYEEEE. V lost 4 bases and J lost 11, with 10 bases in between. The CDR3 runs to 11 residues. As DNA, the CDR3 is TGTGCCAGCAGCCACAGGGACCAGCAGTTCTTC. It yields the protein CASSHRDQQFF.

The chain combines TRBV4-2 with TRBJ1-2; the match to TRBD1 covers 7 bases. This CDR3 is built from 16 residues. The ends lost 1 base at V and 3 bases at J; junction bases unmatched: 8. CDR1 is LGHNA, CDR2 YNFKEQ, per germline. The CDR3 DNA is TGTGCCAGCAGCCAAGTTGGAGGGGGCTGGGACTATGGCTACACCTTC. Protein: CASSQVGGGWDYGYTF.

The CDR3 bases are TGTGCCAGCAGCTTTGTTCTGTCAACAGACTCTGGAAACACCATATATTTT. It is translated as CASSFVLSTDSGNTIYF. This chain links TRBV13 with TRBJ1-3; unclear D gene. There are 17 residues in the CDR3. Trimming removed 3 bases from V and 0 bases from J, with 15 bases in between. Germline V gene lookup returns CDR1 PRHDT and CDR2 FYEKMQ (reference sequence).

This sequence joins TRBV2 and TRBJ1-5, with D unclear. Germline V gives CDR1 SNHLY, CDR2 FYNNEI. Deletions cut 4 bases from V and 4 bases from J, with 14 bases between. The CDR3 totals 15 residues. CDR3 sequence: CASSVFPLRNQPQHF. CDR3 sequence (DNA): TGTGCCAGCAGTGTTTTTCCACTCCGGAATCAGCCCCAGCATTTT. The complete variable domain, with remaining parts taken from reference TRBV2 and TRBJ1-5, reads EPEVTQTPSHQVTQMGQEVILRCVPISNHLYFYWYRQILGQKVEFLVSFYNNEISEKSEIFDDQFSVERPDGSNFTLKIRSTKLEDSAMYFCASSVFPLRNQPQHFGDGTRLSIL.

The chain combines TRBV3-1 (or the pseudogene TRBV3-2) with TRBJ1-1; TRBD1 aligns across 7 bases. The CDR3 runs 14 residues. The germline gives CDR1 LGHDT, CDR2 YNNKEL (reference sequence). The J segment lost 6 bases and the V segment lost 4 bases, leaving 8 bases of the junction unmatched. The CDR3 loop is CASSPSRDSAEAFF. The CDR3 nucleotides are TGTGCCAGCAGCCCAAGCCGGGACAGTGCTGAAGCTTTCTTT.

The chain links TRBV18 to TRBJ1-3; D not certain. Trimming took 2 bases from V and 3 from J, leaving 11 bases between them. CDR1 and CDR2 (germline): KGHSH, LQKENI. The CDR3 totals 15 residues. The CDR3, as DNA: TGTGCCAGCTCACCAACGGTGACTCTTGGAAACACCATATATTTT. This translates into CASSPTVTLGNTIYF.

This clone has only a few counts. The V and J genes are TRBV4-3 and TRBJ1-4; D gene unclear. The CDR3 has 15 amino acids. The V end was cut by 0 bases, the J end by 8 bases, with 13 bases between. Germline values: CDR1 LGHNA, CDR2 YSLEER. CDR3 sequence: CASSQDLEVAEKLFF. CDR3 coding DNA: TGCGCCAGCAGCCAAGACCTGGAGGTAGCCGAAAAACTGTTTTTT.

The chain has TRBV27 and TRBJ1-1; tentatively, D is TRBD1 (5 bases). Germline V lookup: CDR1 MNHEY, CDR2 SMNVEV (reference sequence). The CDR3 covers 13 residues. V lost 2 bases and J lost 4, with 8 bases in between. CDR3 sequence: CASSLSRATEAFF. In nucleotides, the CDR3 is TGTGCCAGCAGTTTAAGCAGGGCCACTGAAGCTTTCTTT.

The chain couples TRBV6-1 to TRBJ2-5; D perhaps matches TRBD2 (5 bases). Germline V gene data show CDR1 as MNHNS and CDR2 as SASEGT. The V end lost 0 bases, the J end lost 2 bases, and 7 bases lay between the germline ends. CDR3 size: 14 residues. The CDR3 DNA reads as TGTGCCAGCAGTGAAGCGGGGAGACAAGAGACCCAGTACTTC. Protein sequence: CASSEAGRQETQYF.

This clone was seen only a few times. Here the CDR3 reads CAISERTGGTEAFF. The DNA for the CDR3 is TGTGCCATCAGTGAGAGGACAGGGGGCACTGAAGCTTTCTTT. The chain employs TRBV10-3 and TRBJ1-1; 10 positions match TRBD1. With V trimmed by 2 bases and J by 4 bases, 1 base remained unmatched. This CDR3 comprises 14 residues. Looked up from germline, CDR1 is ENHRY and CDR2 is SYGVKD.

The V call is TRBV27, the J call TRBJ2-2; 12 bases align to TRBD2. This CDR3 spans 16 amino acids. Trimming took 6 bases from V and 4 from J; bases not matched to a gene: 6. Per the germline V gene, CDR1 is MNHEY and CDR2 is SMNVEV (reference sequence). CDR3 protein: CASRQLAGGPTGELFF. The CDR3 bases are TGTGCCAGCAGACAACTAGCGGGGGGCCCCACCGGGGAGCTGTTTTTT.

CDR3 in DNA: TGTGCCAGCAGCTTAGGACAGGGAGGAGACTTATACGAGCAGTACTTC. This sequence encodes CASSLGQGGDLYEQYF. The rearrangement links TRBV7-9 to TRBJ2-7; tentative D call: TRBD1 (7 bases). The CDR3 sequence is 16 residues long. Germline V CDR1 and CDR2: SEHNR, FQNEAQ (reference sequence). Trimming took off 1 base at V and 4 bases at J, with 17 bases between the two ends.

This clone was detected only once. The gene calls are TRBV6-2 or TRBV6-3 and TRBJ1-1; D gene ambiguous. The V end was cut by 2 bases, the J end by 7 bases, with 17 bases between. The V gene's germline CDR1 is MNHEY and CDR2 SVGEGT. The CDR3 extends over 15 amino acids. The CDR3 coding sequence is TGTGCCAGCAGTTACAGGTCCGGGGATTTTGGTGAAGCTTTCTTT. It encodes CASSYRSGDFGEAFF.

This clone was picked up a small number of times. This chain links TRBV4-2 with TRBJ1-1; D is undetermined. This CDR3 is built from 12 residues. The ends were cut back, 5 bases at V and 8 bases at J, with 12 bases in the middle. Germline lookup yields CDR1 LGHNA and CDR2 YNFKEQ. The CDR3 DNA reads as TGTGCCAGCAGCTTCATTAGCCAGGAAGCTTTCTTT. This codes for CASSFISQEAFF.

The chain links TRBV20-1 to TRBJ2-1; unclear D gene. CDR1 and CDR2 (germline): DFQATT, SNEGSKA (reference sequence). The CDR3 extends over 10 amino acids. CDR3 in amino acids: CSALTNEQFF. CDR3 nucleotides: TGCAGCGCTCTAACGAATGAGCAGTTCTTC.